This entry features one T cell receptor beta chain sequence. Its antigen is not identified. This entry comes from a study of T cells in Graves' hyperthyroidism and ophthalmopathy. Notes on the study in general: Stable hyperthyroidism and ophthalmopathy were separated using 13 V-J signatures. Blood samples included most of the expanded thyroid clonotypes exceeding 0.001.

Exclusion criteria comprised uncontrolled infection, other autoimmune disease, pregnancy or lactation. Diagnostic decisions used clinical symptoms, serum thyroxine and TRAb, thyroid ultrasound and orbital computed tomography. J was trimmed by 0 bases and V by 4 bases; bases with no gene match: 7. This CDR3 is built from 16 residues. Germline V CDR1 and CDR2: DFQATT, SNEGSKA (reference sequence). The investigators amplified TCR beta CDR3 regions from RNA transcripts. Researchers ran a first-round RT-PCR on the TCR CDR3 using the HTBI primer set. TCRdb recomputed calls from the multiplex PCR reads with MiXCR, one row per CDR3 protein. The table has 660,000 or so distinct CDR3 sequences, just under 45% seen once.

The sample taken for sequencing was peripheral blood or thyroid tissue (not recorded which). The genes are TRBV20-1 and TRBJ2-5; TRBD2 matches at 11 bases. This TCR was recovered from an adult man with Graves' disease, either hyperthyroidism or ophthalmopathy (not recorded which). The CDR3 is CSANLAGGRYQETQYF. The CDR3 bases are TGCAGTGCTAATCTAGCGGGAGGCCGGTACCAAGAGACCCAGTACTTC.